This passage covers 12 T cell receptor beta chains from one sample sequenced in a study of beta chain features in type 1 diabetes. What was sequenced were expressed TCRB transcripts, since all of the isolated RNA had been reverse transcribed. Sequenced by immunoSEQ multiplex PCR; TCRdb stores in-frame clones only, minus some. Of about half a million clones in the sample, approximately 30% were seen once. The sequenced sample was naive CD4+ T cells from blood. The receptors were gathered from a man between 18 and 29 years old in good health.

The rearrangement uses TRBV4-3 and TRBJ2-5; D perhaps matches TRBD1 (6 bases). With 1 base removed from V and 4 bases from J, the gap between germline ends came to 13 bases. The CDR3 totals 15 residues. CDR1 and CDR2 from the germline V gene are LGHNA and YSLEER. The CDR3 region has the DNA TGCGCCAGCAGCCAAGTAGAGACAGGTGGAGAGACCCAGTACTTC. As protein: CASSQVETGGETQYF.

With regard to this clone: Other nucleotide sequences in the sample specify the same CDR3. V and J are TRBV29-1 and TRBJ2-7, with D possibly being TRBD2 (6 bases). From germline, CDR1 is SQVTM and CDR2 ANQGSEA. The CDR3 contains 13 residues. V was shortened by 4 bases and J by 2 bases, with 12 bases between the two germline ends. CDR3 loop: CSVGLEGPYEQYF. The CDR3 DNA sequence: TGCAGCGTTGGACTGGAGGGGCCCTACGAGCAGTACTTC.

In nucleotides, the CDR3 is TGTGCCAGCTCACCTCCGACAGCAACTAATGAAAAACTGTTTTTT. Protein product: CASSPPTATNEKLFF. The chain is built from TRBV18 and TRBJ1-4; possibly TRBD1 for D (5 bases). Trimming stripped 3 bases from V and 0 bases from J, with 8 bases between. CDR1 and CDR2 from the germline V gene are KGHSH and LQKENI. This CDR3 comprises 15 residues.

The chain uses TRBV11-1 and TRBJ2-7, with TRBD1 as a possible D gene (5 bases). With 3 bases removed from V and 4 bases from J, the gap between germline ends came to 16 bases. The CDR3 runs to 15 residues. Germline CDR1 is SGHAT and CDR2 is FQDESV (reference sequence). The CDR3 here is CASSFRRDSRYEQYF. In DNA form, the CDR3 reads TGTGCCAGCAGCTTCCGCAGGGATTCGAGGTACGAGCAGTACTTC.

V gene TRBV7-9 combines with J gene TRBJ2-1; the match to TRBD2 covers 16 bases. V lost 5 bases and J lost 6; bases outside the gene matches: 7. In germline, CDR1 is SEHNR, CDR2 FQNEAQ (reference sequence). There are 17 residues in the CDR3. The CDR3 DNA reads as TGTGCCAGCAGCCCCGGGACTAGCGGGAGGGCCAGCAATGAGCAGTTCTTC. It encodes CASSPGTSGRASNEQFF.

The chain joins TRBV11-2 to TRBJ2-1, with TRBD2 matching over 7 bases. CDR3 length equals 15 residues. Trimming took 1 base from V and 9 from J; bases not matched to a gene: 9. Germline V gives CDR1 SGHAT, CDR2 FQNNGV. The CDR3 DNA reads TGTGCCAGCAGCTTAGTCGTTCTGGCGGGAGTTGAGCAGTTCTTC. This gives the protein CASSLVVLAGVEQFF.

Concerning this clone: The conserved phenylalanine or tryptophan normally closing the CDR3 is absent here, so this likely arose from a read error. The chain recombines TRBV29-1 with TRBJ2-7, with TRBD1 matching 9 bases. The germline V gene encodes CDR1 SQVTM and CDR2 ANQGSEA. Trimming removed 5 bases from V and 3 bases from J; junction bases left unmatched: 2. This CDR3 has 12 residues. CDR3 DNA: TGCAGCGTTAGGACAGGGGACTACGAGCAGTACCTC. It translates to CSVRTGDYEQYL.

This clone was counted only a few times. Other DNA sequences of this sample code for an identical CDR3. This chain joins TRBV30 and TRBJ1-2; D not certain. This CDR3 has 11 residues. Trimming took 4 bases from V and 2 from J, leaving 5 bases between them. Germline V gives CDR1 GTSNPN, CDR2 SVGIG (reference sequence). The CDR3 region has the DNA TGTGCCTGGAACCGGAACTATGGCTACACCTTC. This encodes CAWNRNYGYTF. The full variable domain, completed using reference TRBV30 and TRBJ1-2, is SQTIHQWPATLVQPVGSPLSLECTVEGTSNPNLYWYRQAAGRGLQLLFYSVGIGQISSEVPQNLSASRPQDRQFILSSKKLLLSDSGFYLCAWNRNYGYTFGSGTRLTVV.

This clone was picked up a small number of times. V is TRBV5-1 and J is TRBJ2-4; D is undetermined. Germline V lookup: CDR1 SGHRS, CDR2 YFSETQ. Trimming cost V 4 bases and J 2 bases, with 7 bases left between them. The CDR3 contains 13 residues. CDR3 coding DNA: TGCGCCAGCAGCCCCGAATCCAAAAACATTCAGTACTTC. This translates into CASSPESKNIQYF.

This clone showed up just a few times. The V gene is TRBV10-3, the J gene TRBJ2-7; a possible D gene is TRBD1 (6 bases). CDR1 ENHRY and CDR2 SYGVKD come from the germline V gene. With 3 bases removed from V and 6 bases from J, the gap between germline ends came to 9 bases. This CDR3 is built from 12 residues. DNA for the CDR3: TGTGCCATCAGTGAAAACAGGGTCGAGCAGTACTTC. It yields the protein CAISENRVEQYF.

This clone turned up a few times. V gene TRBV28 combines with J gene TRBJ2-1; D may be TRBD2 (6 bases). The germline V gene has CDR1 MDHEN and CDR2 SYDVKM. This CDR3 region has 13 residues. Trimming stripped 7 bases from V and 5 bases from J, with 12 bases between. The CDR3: CASILGGDNEQFF. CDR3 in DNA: TGTGCCAGCATCCTCGGCGGGGACAATGAGCAGTTCTTC.

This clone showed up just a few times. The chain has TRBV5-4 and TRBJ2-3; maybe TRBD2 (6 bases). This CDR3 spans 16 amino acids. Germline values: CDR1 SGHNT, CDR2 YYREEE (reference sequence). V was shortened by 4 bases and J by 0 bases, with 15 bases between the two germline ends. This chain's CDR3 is CASSLRAGTSTDTQYF. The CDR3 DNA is TGTGCCAGCAGCCTTCGAGCGGGTACTAGCACAGATACGCAGTATTTT.